This TCR beta chain was identified during a study of response to subunit inactivated influenza vaccine. This clonotype was found many times. TCRdb reanalysed the RT-PCR reads using MiXCR and keeps one entry per CDR3 protein. The table includes about 570,000 distinct CDR3 sequences, approximately 10% detected once. The CDR3 consists of 14 residues. Germline trimming cut 6 bases from V and 2 bases from J; bases unmatched to any gene: 5. This sample also appeared in a second study, on T cells expressing NK-cell markers. As that report states: In generating TCR beta cDNA, 5'RACE template switching with UMIs was used. Source material for TCR beta repertoires consisted of sorted CD3+CD56+NKG2C+, CD3+CD56+NKG2C- and CD3+CD56-NKG2C+ T cells. Several experiments employed an anti-gamma-delta TCR antibody to confine sorting to alpha-beta TCR T cells. There remained a lack of clarity about HCMV specificity of expanded NKG2C+ T cell clones.

This TCR derives from a middle-aged man who received an inactivated influenza vaccine. The material sequenced was PBMCs from blood, taken on the day of vaccination. V and J are TRBV12-3 or TRBV12-4 and TRBJ2-7; 9 nucleotides match TRBD1. The CDR3 sequence: CASSWGQGTYEQYF. CDR3 in DNA: TGTGCCAGCAGCTGGGGACAGGGAACCTACGAGCAGTACTTC.